These T cell receptor beta chains were read from a single sample in a study of cytomegalovirus exposure and HLA in healthy donors. This table comes from immunoSEQ multiplex PCR, and its TCRdb copy is limited to in-frame clones, with some not included. The data hold 200,000 to 250,000 clones, with 77% observed a single time. The sample was PBMCs. Receptor source: a woman aged 55-69 years in good health and CMV-seropositive. The CDR3 runs from the conserved cysteine through the conserved F or W. The D gene is left open where the match is weak. Size values are once, few and many counts, or a class for expanded clones, and some rows have none.

CDR3 protein: CTSSQDGPPPTQYF
CDR3 DNA: TGCACCAGCAGCCAAGATGGCCCCCCCCCGACCCAGTACTTC
clone size: -
V gene: TRBV1
CDR3 length: 14
J gene: TRBJ2-5
D gene: -

CDR3 protein: CASRVAASGANVLTF
CDR3 DNA: TGTGCCAGCAGGGTAGCGGCTTCTGGGGCCAACGTCCTGACTTTC
clone size: -
V gene: TRBV6-1
CDR3 length: 15
J gene: TRBJ2-6
D gene: -

CDR3 protein: CASSQYSRVGTEAFF
CDR3 DNA: TGTGCCAGCTCCCAATATTCCAGGGTGGGAACTGAAGCTTTCTTT
clone size: -
V gene: TRBV18
CDR3 length: 15
J gene: TRBJ1-1
D gene: -

CDR3 protein: CASSLVAGTLRAEQFF
CDR3 DNA: TGTGCCAGCAGCTTGGTAGCGGGTACCCTACGAGCTGAGCAGTTCTTC
clone size: few
V gene: TRBV5-6
CDR3 length: 16
J gene: TRBJ2-1
D gene: TRBD2

CDR3 protein: CASNHGQGTEAFF
CDR3 DNA: TGTGCCAGCAACCATGGACAGGGCACTGAAGCTTTCTTT
clone size: -
V gene: TRBV6-5
CDR3 length: 13
J gene: TRBJ1-1
D gene: TRBD1

CDR3 protein: CATSSGSFYEQYF
CDR3 DNA: TGTGCCACCAGCAGCGGGAGTTTCTACGAGCAGTACTTC
clone size: -
V gene: TRBV15
CDR3 length: 13
J gene: TRBJ2-7
D gene: -

CDR3 protein: CASSQGLATYEQYF
CDR3 DNA: TGCGCCAGCAGCCAGGGACTAGCGACCTACGAGCAGTACTTC
clone size: -
V gene: TRBV5-1
CDR3 length: 14
J gene: TRBJ2-7
D gene: TRBD2

CDR3 protein: CVPLPCRAIRLIWTGANVLTF
CDR3 DNA: TGTGTCCCACTACCTTGTCGCGCGATCCGGCTGATATGGACTGGGGCCAACGTCCTGACTTTC
clone size: -
V gene: TRBV7-5
CDR3 length: 21
J gene: TRBJ2-6
D gene: -

CDR3 protein: CASSLWQGNTEAFF
CDR3 DNA: TGTGCCAGCAGTTTATGGCAGGGGAACACTGAAGCTTTCTTT
clone size: -
V gene: TRBV28
CDR3 length: 14
J gene: TRBJ1-1
D gene: -

CDR3 protein: CASSYSGRARDTQYF
CDR3 DNA: TGTGCCAGCAGTTACAGCGGGAGGGCCCGAGATACGCAGTATTTT
clone size: few
V gene: TRBV6-6
CDR3 length: 15
J gene: TRBJ2-3
D gene: TRBD2

CDR3 protein: CASSQNSGTTYNEQFF
CDR3 DNA: TGCGCCAGCAGCCAAAATAGCGGGACCACCTACAATGAGCAGTTCTTC
clone size: -
V gene: TRBV4-3
CDR3 length: 16
J gene: TRBJ2-1
D gene: TRBD2

CDR3 protein: CASSGQIMNTEAFF
CDR3 DNA: TGTGCCAGCAGCGGACAGATTATGAACACTGAAGCTTTCTTT
clone size: -
V gene: TRBV27
CDR3 length: 14
J gene: TRBJ1-1
D gene: -

CDR3 protein: CASSFGPSEQYF
CDR3 DNA: TGTGCCAGCAGCTTTGGTCCATCCGAGCAGTACTTC
clone size: -
V gene: TRBV5-4
CDR3 length: 12
J gene: TRBJ2-7
D gene: -

CDR3 protein: CASSPQPGPLREQYF
CDR3 DNA: TGTGCCAGCAGCCCCCAGCCTGGGCCCCTACGGGAGCAGTACTTC
clone size: -
V gene: TRBV7-7
CDR3 length: 15
J gene: TRBJ2-7
D gene: -

CDR3 protein: CASSLRDTQYF
CDR3 DNA: TGTGCCAGCAGCTTACGGGATACGCAGTATTTT
clone size: -
V gene: TRBV7-8
CDR3 length: 11
J gene: TRBJ2-3
D gene: -

CDR3 protein: CASSGGLAVEETQYF
CDR3 DNA: TGTGCCAGCAGCGGGGGACTAGCGGTTGAAGAGACCCAGTACTTC
clone size: -
V gene: TRBV9
CDR3 length: 15
J gene: TRBJ2-5
D gene: TRBD2

CDR3 protein: CASSRLGLDNEQFF
CDR3 DNA: TGTGCCAGTTCGAGACTAGGCTTGGACAATGAGCAGTTCTTC
clone size: -
V gene: TRBV19
CDR3 length: 14
J gene: TRBJ2-1
D gene: -

CDR3 protein: CASSVRRGGPDEQFF
CDR3 DNA: TGTGCCAGCAGCGTTCGCCGGGGGGGCCCAGATGAGCAGTTCTTC
clone size: -
V gene: TRBV9
CDR3 length: 15
J gene: TRBJ2-1
D gene: TRBD2

CDR3 protein: CASRNEPLGGYTF
CDR3 DNA: TGTGCCAGCCGTAATGAACCCCTAGGAGGCTACACCTTC
clone size: -
V gene: TRBV28
CDR3 length: 13
J gene: TRBJ1-2
D gene: -

CDR3 protein: CASTTLGNQPQHF
CDR3 DNA: TGTGCCAGCACTACCTTGGGCAATCAGCCCCAGCATTTT
clone size: -
V gene: TRBV2
CDR3 length: 13
J gene: TRBJ1-5
D gene: -

CDR3 protein: CASSTIREGHEQYF
CDR3 DNA: TGTGCCAGTAGTACAATCAGGGAAGGGCACGAGCAGTACTTC
clone size: -
V gene: TRBV19
CDR3 length: 14
J gene: TRBJ2-7
D gene: -

CDR3 protein: CASSSGGNQPQHF
CDR3 DNA: TGTGCCAGCAGCTCAGGGGGCAATCAGCCCCAGCATTTT
clone size: few
V gene: TRBV11-2
CDR3 length: 13
J gene: TRBJ1-5
D gene: -

CDR3 protein: CASSQMDRGGGYTF
CDR3 DNA: TGCGCCAGCAGCCAAATGGACAGGGGGGGCGGCTACACCTTC
clone size: -
V gene: TRBV4-1
CDR3 length: 14
J gene: TRBJ1-2
D gene: TRBD1

CDR3 protein: CASSPPGTPIYEQYF
CDR3 DNA: TGTGCCAGCTCACCACCCGGGACACCGATTTACGAGCAGTACTTC
clone size: -
V gene: TRBV18
CDR3 length: 15
J gene: TRBJ2-7
D gene: -

CDR3 protein: CASSLLQGYSNQPQHF
CDR3 DNA: TGCGCCAGCAGCCTCCTCCAGGGTTATAGCAATCAGCCCCAGCATTTT
clone size: -
V gene: TRBV4-1
CDR3 length: 16
J gene: TRBJ1-5
D gene: -

CDR3 protein: CASSPSSGYSHEKLFF
CDR3 DNA: TGTGCCAGCAGCCCCTCCTCGGGGTACAGTCATGAAAAACTGTTTTTT
clone size: -
V gene: TRBV11-2
CDR3 length: 16
J gene: TRBJ1-4
D gene: -

CDR3 protein: CASSLGRDSLLRETQYF
CDR3 DNA: TGTGCCAGCAGCTTAGGAAGGGACTCACTTCTACGGGAGACCCAGTACTTC
clone size: few
V gene: TRBV7-9
CDR3 length: 17
J gene: TRBJ2-5
D gene: -

CDR3 protein: CASSSLGQGHQPQHF
CDR3 DNA: TGTGCCAGCAGTTCCTTAGGACAGGGGCACCAGCCCCAGCATTTT
clone size: once
V gene: TRBV6-5
CDR3 length: 15
J gene: TRBJ1-5
D gene: TRBD1

CDR3 protein: CASSLGWTSTYEQYF
CDR3 DNA: TGCGCCAGCAGCTTGGGTTGGACTAGCACCTACGAGCAGTACTTC
clone size: -
V gene: TRBV5-1
CDR3 length: 15
J gene: TRBJ2-7
D gene: TRBD2

CDR3 protein: CASSGRGYYGYTF
CDR3 DNA: TGTGCCAGTTCAGGTCGGGGATACTATGGCTACACCTTC
clone size: once
V gene: TRBV7-2
CDR3 length: 13
J gene: TRBJ1-2
D gene: -

CDR3 protein: CASTTRRDSNQPQHF
CDR3 DNA: TGTGCCAGTACTACCAGACGGGATTCCAATCAGCCCCAGCATTTT
clone size: -
V gene: TRBV19
CDR3 length: 15
J gene: TRBJ1-5
D gene: -

CDR3 protein: CASSVGAGGTTDTQYF
CDR3 DNA: TGTGCCAGCAGCGTAGGAGCGGGGGGGACCACAGATACGCAGTATTTT
clone size: -
V gene: TRBV9
CDR3 length: 16
J gene: TRBJ2-3
D gene: TRBD2

CDR3 protein: CASSQDSRGSGRRDTQYF
CDR3 DNA: TGCGCCAGCAGCCAAGATTCTCGGGGCAGCGGGAGAAGGGATACGCAGTATTTT
clone size: few
V gene: TRBV4-1
CDR3 length: 18
J gene: TRBJ2-3
D gene: TRBD2

CDR3 protein: CASSSRGANTEAFF
CDR3 DNA: TGTGCCAGCAGTAGCAGGGGGGCGAACACTGAAGCTTTCTTT
clone size: -
V gene: TRBV6-4
CDR3 length: 14
J gene: TRBJ1-1
D gene: TRBD1

CDR3 protein: CASSQDERWEGEVKQYF
CDR3 DNA: TGCGCCAGCAGCCAAGACGAAAGATGGGAAGGGGAGGTTAAACAGTACTTC
clone size: -
V gene: TRBV4-3
CDR3 length: 17
J gene: TRBJ2-7
D gene: -

CDR3 protein: CAGSRDRGRRRNGYTF
CDR3 DNA: TGTGCCGGCAGTAGGGACAGGGGGCGGCGAAGGAATGGCTACACCTTC
clone size: -
V gene: TRBV2
CDR3 length: 16
J gene: TRBJ1-2
D gene: TRBD1

CDR3 protein: CAITGASEDTQYF
CDR3 DNA: TGTGCCATCACAGGGGCATCAGAAGATACGCAGTATTTT
clone size: -
V gene: TRBV10-3
CDR3 length: 13
J gene: TRBJ2-3
D gene: -

CDR3 protein: CASRRQGQLFF
CDR3 DNA: TGTGCCAGCAGACGACAGGGTCAGCTGTTTTTT
clone size: -
V gene: TRBV6-5
CDR3 length: 11
J gene: TRBJ2-2
D gene: TRBD1

CDR3 protein: CASSQVSGIMNEKLFF
CDR3 DNA: TGCGCCAGCAGCCAAGTATCAGGGATAATGAATGAAAAACTGTTTTTT
clone size: few
V gene: TRBV4-1
CDR3 length: 16
J gene: TRBJ1-4
D gene: -

CDR3 protein: CASSSTGAQETQYF
CDR3 DNA: TGTGCCAGCAGCTCGACAGGGGCTCAAGAGACCCAGTACTTC
clone size: -
V gene: TRBV5-4
CDR3 length: 14
J gene: TRBJ2-5
D gene: TRBD1

CDR3 protein: CSVRQGTGYGYTF
CDR3 DNA: TGCAGCGTAAGACAGGGAACGGGCTATGGCTACACCTTC
clone size: few
V gene: TRBV29-1
CDR3 length: 13
J gene: TRBJ1-2
D gene: TRBD1

CDR3 protein: CAWRVGARETGELFF
CDR3 DNA: TGTGCCTGGAGAGTGGGTGCTAGAGAGACCGGGGAGCTGTTTTTT
clone size: -
V gene: TRBV30
CDR3 length: 15
J gene: TRBJ2-2
D gene: -

CDR3 protein: CASSQGGVSNQPQHF
CDR3 DNA: TGTGCCAGCAGCCAAGGCGGAGTTAGCAATCAGCCCCAGCATTTT
clone size: few
V gene: TRBV6-5
CDR3 length: 15
J gene: TRBJ1-5
D gene: -

CDR3 protein: CASSPISGTHNEQFF
CDR3 DNA: TGTGCCAGCTCACCAATCTCCGGGACTCACAATGAGCAGTTCTTC
clone size: -
V gene: TRBV18
CDR3 length: 15
J gene: TRBJ2-1
D gene: -

CDR3 protein: CASSYSVHGGYYGYTF
CDR3 DNA: TGTGCCAGCAGTTACTCGGTACACGGCGGATACTATGGCTACACCTTC
clone size: -
V gene: TRBV6-5
CDR3 length: 16
J gene: TRBJ1-2
D gene: -

CDR3 protein: CASSPNGNTEAFF
CDR3 DNA: TGTGCCAGCTCACCGAACGGGAACACTGAAGCTTTCTTT
clone size: -
V gene: TRBV18
CDR3 length: 13
J gene: TRBJ1-1
D gene: -

CDR3 protein: CASSGWGTSGSEQYF
CDR3 DNA: TGTGCCAGCAGCGGTTGGGGGACTAGCGGTTCGGAGCAGTACTTC
clone size: -
V gene: TRBV9
CDR3 length: 15
J gene: TRBJ2-7
D gene: TRBD2

CDR3 protein: CASSPLAGFWETQYF
CDR3 DNA: TGTGCCAGCAGCCCTTTAGCGGGATTTTGGGAGACCCAGTACTTC
clone size: -
V gene: TRBV5-6
CDR3 length: 15
J gene: TRBJ2-5
D gene: TRBD2

CDR3 protein: CASSFGLAGEETQYF
CDR3 DNA: TGCGCCAGCAGCTTTGGACTAGCGGGAGAAGAGACCCAGTACTTC
clone size: few
V gene: TRBV5-1
CDR3 length: 15
J gene: TRBJ2-5
D gene: TRBD2

CDR3 protein: CASSRTVNSYNEQFF
CDR3 DNA: TGTGCCAGCAGCCGAACAGTGAATTCCTACAATGAGCAGTTCTTC
clone size: -
V gene: TRBV14
CDR3 length: 15
J gene: TRBJ2-1
D gene: -

CDR3 protein: CAWSQDRGETGELFF
CDR3 DNA: TGTGCCTGGAGTCAAGACAGGGGAGAGACCGGGGAGCTGTTTTTT
clone size: -
V gene: TRBV30
CDR3 length: 15
J gene: TRBJ2-2
D gene: TRBD1

CDR3 protein: CASSAAYEQYF
CDR3 DNA: TGTGCCAGCAGCGCAGCCTACGAGCAGTACTTC
clone size: -
V gene: TRBV7-9
CDR3 length: 11
J gene: TRBJ2-7
D gene: -

CDR3 protein: CAWTPQDRAYEQYF
CDR3 DNA: TGTGCCTGGACCCCTCAGGACAGGGCCTACGAGCAGTACTTC
clone size: -
V gene: TRBV30
CDR3 length: 14
J gene: TRBJ2-7
D gene: TRBD1

CDR3 protein: CASSQRGGDGYTF
CDR3 DNA: TGTGCCAGCTCACAAAGAGGGGGAGATGGCTACACCTTC
clone size: -
V gene: TRBV18
CDR3 length: 13
J gene: TRBJ1-2
D gene: -

CDR3 protein: CATSRESSGQGYREQYF
CDR3 DNA: TGTGCCACCAGCAGAGAGTCGTCGGGACAGGGGTATCGTGAGCAGTACTTC
clone size: few
V gene: TRBV15
CDR3 length: 17
J gene: TRBJ2-7
D gene: TRBD1